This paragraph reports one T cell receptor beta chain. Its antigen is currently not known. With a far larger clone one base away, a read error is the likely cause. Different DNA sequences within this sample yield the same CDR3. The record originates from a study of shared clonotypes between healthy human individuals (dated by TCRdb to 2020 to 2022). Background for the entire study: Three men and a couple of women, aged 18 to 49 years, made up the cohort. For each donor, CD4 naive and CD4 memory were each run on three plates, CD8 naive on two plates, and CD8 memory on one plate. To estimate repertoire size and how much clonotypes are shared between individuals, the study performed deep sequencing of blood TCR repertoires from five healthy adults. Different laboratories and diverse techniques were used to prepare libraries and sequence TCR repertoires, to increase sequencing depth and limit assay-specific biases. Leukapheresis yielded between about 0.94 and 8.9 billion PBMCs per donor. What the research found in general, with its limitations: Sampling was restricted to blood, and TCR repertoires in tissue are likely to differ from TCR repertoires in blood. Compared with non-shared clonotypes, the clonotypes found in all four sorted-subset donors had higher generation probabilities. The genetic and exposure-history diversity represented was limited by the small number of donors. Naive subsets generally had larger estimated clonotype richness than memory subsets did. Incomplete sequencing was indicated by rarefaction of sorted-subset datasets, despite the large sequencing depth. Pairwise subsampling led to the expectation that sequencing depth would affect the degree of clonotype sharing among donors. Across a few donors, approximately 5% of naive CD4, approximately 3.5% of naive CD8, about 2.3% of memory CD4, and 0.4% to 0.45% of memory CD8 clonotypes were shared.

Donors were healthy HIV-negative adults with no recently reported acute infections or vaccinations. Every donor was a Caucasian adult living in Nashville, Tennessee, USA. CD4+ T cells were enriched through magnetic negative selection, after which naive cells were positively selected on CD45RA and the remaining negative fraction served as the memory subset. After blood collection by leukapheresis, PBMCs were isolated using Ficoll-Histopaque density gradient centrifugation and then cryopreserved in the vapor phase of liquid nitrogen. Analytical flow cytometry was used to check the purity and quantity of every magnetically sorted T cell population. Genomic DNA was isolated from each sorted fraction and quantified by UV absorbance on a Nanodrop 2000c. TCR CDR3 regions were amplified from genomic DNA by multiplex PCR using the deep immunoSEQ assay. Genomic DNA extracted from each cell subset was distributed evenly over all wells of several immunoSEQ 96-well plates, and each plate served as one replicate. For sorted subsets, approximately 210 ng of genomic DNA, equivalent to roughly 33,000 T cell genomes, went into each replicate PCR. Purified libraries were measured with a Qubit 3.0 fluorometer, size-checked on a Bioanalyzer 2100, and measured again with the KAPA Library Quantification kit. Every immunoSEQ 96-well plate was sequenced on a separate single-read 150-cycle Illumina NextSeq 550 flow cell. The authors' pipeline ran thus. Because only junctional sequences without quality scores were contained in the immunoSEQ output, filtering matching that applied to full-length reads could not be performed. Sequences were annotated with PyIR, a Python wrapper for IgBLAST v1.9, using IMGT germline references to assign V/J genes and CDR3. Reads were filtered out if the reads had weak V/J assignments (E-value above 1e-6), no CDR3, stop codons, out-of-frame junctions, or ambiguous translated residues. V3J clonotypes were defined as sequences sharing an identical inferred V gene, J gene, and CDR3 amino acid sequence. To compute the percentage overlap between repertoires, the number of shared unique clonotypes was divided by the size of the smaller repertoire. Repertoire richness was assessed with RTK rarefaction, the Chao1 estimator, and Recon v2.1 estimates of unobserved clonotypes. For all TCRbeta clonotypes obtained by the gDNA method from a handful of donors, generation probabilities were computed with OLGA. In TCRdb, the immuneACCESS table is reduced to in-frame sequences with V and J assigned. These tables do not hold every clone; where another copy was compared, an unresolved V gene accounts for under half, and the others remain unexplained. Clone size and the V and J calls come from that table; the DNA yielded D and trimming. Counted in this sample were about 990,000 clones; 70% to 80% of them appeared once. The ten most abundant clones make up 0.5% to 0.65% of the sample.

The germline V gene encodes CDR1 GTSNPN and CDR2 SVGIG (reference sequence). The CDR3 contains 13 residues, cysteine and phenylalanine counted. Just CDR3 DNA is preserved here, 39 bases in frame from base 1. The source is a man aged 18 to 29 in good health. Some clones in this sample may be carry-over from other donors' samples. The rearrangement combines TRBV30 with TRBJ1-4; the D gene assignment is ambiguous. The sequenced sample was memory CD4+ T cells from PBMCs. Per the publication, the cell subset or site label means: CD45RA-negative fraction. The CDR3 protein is CAWSEGLEEKLFF. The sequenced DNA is TGTGCCTGGAGTGAAGGATTGGAGGAAAAATTGTTTTTT. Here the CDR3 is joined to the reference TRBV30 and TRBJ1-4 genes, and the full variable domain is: SQTIHQWPATLVQPVGSPLSLECTVEGTSNPNLYWYRQAAGRGLQLLFYSVGIGQISSEVPQNLSASRPQDRQFILSSKKLLLSDSGFYLCAWSEGLEEKLFFGSGTQLSVL.